The present entry profiles one T cell receptor beta chain with its context. Libraries were prepared by immunoSEQ multiplex PCR; TCRdb keeps only in-frame clonotypes and omits some of them. The table records about 40,000 clones, about nine tenths of them present only once. This specimen comes from a study of T cell changes during pregnancy in multiple sclerosis. In germline, CDR1 is SQVTM, CDR2 ANQGSEA. The CDR3 extends over 13 amino acids. The V end was cut by 4 bases, the J end by 5 bases, with 13 bases between. This receptor was identified in a female donor with multiple sclerosis, enrolled in a pregnancy study. Here the sequenced sample was CD4+ T cells from peripheral blood mononuclear cells, taken after pregnancy. This chain links TRBV29-1 with TRBJ2-3, with a tentative D call TRBD1 (8 bases). The CDR3 protein is CSVGQGRGDTQYF. In nucleotides, the CDR3 is TGCAGCGTTGGACAGGGGAGGGGAGATACGCAGTATTTT.